Reported below is one T cell receptor (beta chain). Only in-frame clones appear in the TCRdb table, and some are missing; sequencing was by immunoSEQ multiplex PCR. The sample carries approximately 120,000 clones, 88% recorded once. This record comes from a study of blood T cell repertoires in COVID-19. Overall study: Donors in the United States, Italy and Spain gave samples during acute or convalescent COVID-19.

V shed 4 bases, J shed 2 bases, and the junction held 6 bases outside the gene matches. CDR1 and CDR2 from the germline V gene are MNHNS and SASEGT. This CDR3 is built from 16 residues. The sequence was obtained from a human donor in a cohort sampled during active COVID-19. The chain couples TRBV6-1 to TRBJ2-3; 10 bases align to TRBD2. The sequenced material came from peripheral blood. CDR3 region: CASSGTSGRYTDTQYF. The CDR3 bases are TGTGCCAGCAGTGGGACTAGCGGAAGGTACACAGATACGCAGTATTTT.